This T cell receptor beta chain is drawn from a study of blood T cell repertoires in COVID-19. Study summary: Collection of acute and convalescent COVID-19 samples took place in the United States, Italy and Spain.

Germline values: CDR1 PRHDT, CDR2 FYEKMQ (reference sequence). V was cut by 6 bases and J by 4 bases, with 13 bases left in between. This CDR3 spans 13 amino acids. In the original workflow: Estimates of nucleated cell counts were drawn from the amplification of reference gene primers. The data were produced by immunoSEQ multiplex PCR, yet TCRdb's version contains in-frame clones alone and is incomplete. V and J calls and clone size follow that table, whereas D and trimming were derived from the DNA. The sample consists of around 290,000 clones, more than 70% of them appearing once. Sequencing was done on a sample of peripheral blood. The rearrangement joins TRBV13 to TRBJ2-7, with D maybe TRBD2 (5 bases). The TCR was taken from a woman aged 50 to 60 who had recovered from COVID-19. The CDR3 spells CASSYDRGYEQYF. CDR3 coding DNA: TGTGCCAGCAGTTATGATAGAGGGTACGAGCAGTACTTC.